This TCR beta chain is drawn from a study of blood T cell repertoires in COVID-19. Looking at the study overall: Spain, Italy and the United States supplied samples that represented acute and convalescent COVID-19. In each case, the material was cDNA or gDNA derived from T cells, B-cell-depleted T cells, or PBMCs.

Here immunoSEQ multiplex PCR was the method, and the copy in TCRdb shows in-frame clones only, minus some. The table has 120,000 or so clones, approximately 79% seen once; the top ten hold more than 15%. The clonotype was recovered from a woman aged 80 or older with active or convalescent COVID-19. Sample: peripheral blood.

In DNA, the CDR3 is TGTGCCAGCAGTTACTCGGCTAGCGGGAGGGGCACAGATACGCAGTATTTT. Translating it yields CASSYSASGRGTDTQYF. V and J are TRBV6-2 or TRBV6-3 and TRBJ2-3, with 12 bases lining up with TRBD2. Germline CDR1 reads MNHEY; CDR2 reads SVGEGT. CDR3 length equals 17 residues. The ends lost 0 bases at V and 1 base at J; junction bases unmatched: 2.